This T cell receptor beta chain was obtained from a study of T-cell memory formation after mild COVID-19 (dated by TCRdb to the early 2020s). Broadly, across the study: TCR sequence clusters from the two donors were largely donor specific. In a couple of donors, T-cell clones that expanded and contracted after mild COVID-19 were followed by sequencing TCRalpha and TCRbeta repertoires longitudinally. Two young, previously healthy adult volunteers, one female and one male, were included in the cohort. Beyond this particular receptor, the publication reports: Whether the second-wave clones peaking on day 37 were SARS-CoV-2 specific was not confirmed. Contracting CD4+ clones appeared mostly in the CM and EM memory subsets, whereas CD8+ clones were enriched in EMRA. From day 15 to 85, contracting clones showed balanced CD4/CD8 phenotypes, whereas a second wave of clones that expanded from day 15 to 37 leaned towards CD4+. Some responding clones were detected in pre-infection memory, which suggested that pre-existing cross-reactive memory T cells had joined the SARS-CoV-2 response. Only two mild cases were covered by the study, and larger cohorts that include severe cases with pre-infection samples were considered necessary.

The reads were generated on an Illumina NovaSeq 6000. TCRalpha and TCRbeta cDNA libraries were constructed by 5'RACE with constant-segment primers, with sample barcodes and unique molecular identifiers being introduced. Trizol reagent was used to extract RNA from every sample. Libraries were amplified in two PCR steps, with a second sample barcode and Illumina TruSeq adapters added in the second step. Sequencing of the libraries was done on an Illumina NovaSeq, producing 2 x 150 bp paired-end reads. The study's processing was this. Reads were demultiplexed and collapsed into UMI-guided consensus sequences with migec v1.2.7. Using mixcr v2.1.11, UMI consensuses were aligned to TRA and TRB V and J templates and then assembled into clonotypes. Clonotypes were classified as expanded or contracted when called significant by both edgeR and NoisET, with noise models trained on biological replicates. For edgeR calls, a false discovery rate-adjusted p below 0.01 and a log2 fold-change threshold of 1 were applied. As an exploratory analysis of dynamics, max-normalized trajectories of the 1000 most abundant clonotypes were examined with PCA combined with hierarchical clustering. The CD4 or CD8 phenotype of responding clones was assigned using the separately sequenced CD4+ and CD8+ repertoires. TCRdb reanalyzed the raw reads on its own, using fastp at Q25 for trimming and MiXCR for clone calling, and kept in-frame beta chains. Rows with a matching CDR3 protein are joined into one entry that keeps the most common DNA and genes. TCRdb's processing, not the authors', yielded these V and J calls. Counted in this sample were about 400,000 distinct CDR3 sequences; 20% to 30% of them appeared once. Jointly, the top ten make up about an eighth of the sample.

The CDR3 sequence holds 14 residues, the cysteine and phenylalanine included. The CDR3 DNA has 42 bases and is translated from base 1. Cut back by 3 bases and 4 bases, the V and J ends lie 12 bases apart. PBMCs were isolated by Ficoll-Paque density gradient centrifugation. This clonotype was picked up a small number of times. Its antigen is unknown. Per-base qualities were not stored, and no clone one base away is much larger. The receptor comes from an adult woman who had mild COVID-19 (a few samples of this study predate the infection). The sample titles of this study are shuffled in the database, so cell type and time point are left out; the donor was told from shared clones. Sequencing used PBMCs or a T cell subset sorted from them (not recorded which). This receptor chain uses TRBV12-3 or TRBV12-4 and TRBJ2-5; the D call could be TRBD1 or TRBD2, with each sharing 5 bases. CDR3 region: CASSFGANSETQYF. The sequence in DNA is TGTGCCAGCAGTTTCGGGGCAAATTCAGAGACCCAGTACTTC.